The clone carrying this T cell receptor beta chain has just one count. The data belong to a study of T cell clones after liver transplantation. Study as a whole: Post-transplant blood was tracked for graft-donor-reactive T cell clones identified in a pre-transplant mixed lymphocyte reaction.

Measured with immunoSEQ multiplex PCR; TCRdb has only the in-frame clones, and not every one. This table holds 50,000 or so clones, roughly 90% found once. This CDR3 region has 14 residues. V dropped 6 bases and J dropped 4 bases, with 15 bases sitting between them. The germline CDR1 and CDR2 sequences are MDHEN and SYDVKM. The material sequenced was CD8+ T cells from blood, taken 12 months after liver transplant. This chain uses TRBV28 with TRBJ1-2; a weak D match, TRBD1 (6 bases). The sequence came from a human patient who received a liver transplant. Among the T cells, some may be from the graft donor. The CDR3 nucleotides read TGTGCCAGCAGCCCGCAGGGACAAAGCTATGGCTACACCTTC. This codes for CASSPQGQSYGYTF.